The 19 T cell receptor beta chains in this list originate from one sample, sequenced in a study of blood T cell repertoires in COVID-19. Produced via immunoSEQ multiplex PCR; TCRdb's table is partial and in-frame only. The sample lists about 360,000 clones, around four fifths occurring once. The sample comprised peripheral blood. The source of these receptors is a man aged 25 to 40 with active or convalescent COVID-19.

The chain couples TRBV4-3 to TRBJ2-7, with 9 positions matching TRBD2. The trim removed 3 bases at V and 0 bases at J, leaving 3 bases unmatched. The CDR3 consists of 15 residues. Germline lookup yields CDR1 LGHNA and CDR2 YSLEER. CDR3 region: CASSQRLAASYEQYF. The CDR3 DNA reads TGCGCCAGCAGCCAGCGACTAGCGGCCTCCTACGAGCAGTACTTC.

The chain combines TRBV5-1 with TRBJ1-1; 10 nucleotides align to TRBD1. V gave up 0 bases and J gave up 0 bases; unmatched junction bases: 2. Germline CDR1 is SGHRS and CDR2 is YFSETQ. The CDR3 length is 16 residues. The CDR3 reads CASSLGTGGMNTEAFF. In DNA form, the CDR3 reads TGCGCCAGCAGCTTGGGGACAGGGGGAATGAACACTGAAGCTTTCTTT.

The chain combines TRBV5-1 with TRBJ1-5, with TRBD1 matching over 9 bases. Germline V gives CDR1 SGHRS, CDR2 YFSETQ. The CDR3 totals 14 residues. With 0 bases clipped from V and 7 bases from J, the junction kept 2 bases outside the gene matches. CDR3 DNA: TGCGCCAGCAGCTTGGAAACAGGGGGCCAGCCCCAGCATTTT. This codes for CASSLETGGQPQHF. Together with reference TRBV5-1 and TRBJ1-5, the CDR3 gives the full variable domain: KAGVTQTPRYLIKTRGQQVTLSCSPISGHRSVSWYQQTPGQGLQFLFEYFSETQRNKGNFPGRFSGRQFSNSRSEMNVSTLELGDSALYLCASSLETGGQPQHFGDGTRLSIL.

The rearrangement links TRBV4-2 to TRBJ2-6, with D possibly TRBD2 on 6 matching bases. The V end was cut by 3 bases, the J end by 0 bases, with 18 bases between. The CDR3 length is 19 residues. Germline lookup yields CDR1 LGHNA and CDR2 YNFKEQ. CDR3 region: CASSQSTLALSSGANVLTF. The CDR3 DNA is TGTGCCAGCAGCCAGAGCACACTAGCCTTAAGCTCTGGGGCCAACGTCCTGACTTTC.

The chain couples TRBV27 to TRBJ2-3; 12 bases align to TRBD1. Trimming took 3 bases from V and 5 from J; bases not matched to a gene: 6. This CDR3 spans 16 amino acids. CDR1 is MNHEY, CDR2 SMNVEV, per germline (reference sequence). This CDR3 reads CASSFPGQGAVDTQYF. CDR3 bases: TGTGCCAGCAGTTTTCCGGGACAGGGGGCGGTAGATACGCAGTATTTT.

This clone showed up just once. The rearrangement uses TRBV28 and TRBJ2-7, with a tentative D call TRBD2 (5 bases). The CDR3 consists of 14 residues. Trimming took 1 base from V and 4 from J, leaving 11 bases between them. Germline assignment: CDR1 MDHEN and CDR2 SYDVKM. In DNA form, the CDR3 reads TGTGCCAGCAGTTTATATGGTCGGGATTACGAGCAGTACTTC. Its protein product is CASSLYGRDYEQYF.

This chain connects TRBV27 to TRBJ1-2; 8 bases match TRBD1. Losses at the gene ends were 5 bases for V and 8 bases for J; bases not matched to a gene: 13. CDR3 length: 15 amino acids. CDR1 MNHEY and CDR2 SMNVEV come from the germline V gene (reference sequence). In DNA form, the CDR3 reads TGTGCCAGCAGTCCTCGGACAGGGTTAATCTTCGGCTACACCTTC. Encoded protein: CASSPRTGLIFGYTF.

This sequence joins TRBV5-5 and TRBJ2-5; D perhaps matches TRBD1 (5 bases). V dropped 0 bases and J dropped 2 bases, with 11 bases sitting between them. The CDR3 is made up of 15 amino acids. Germline CDR1 and CDR2: SGHKS and YYEKEE (reference sequence). CDR3 bases: TGTGCCAGCAGCTTGGCAGCAGGGCTACAAGAGACCCAGTACTTC. Translation gives CASSLAAGLQETQYF.

Concerning this clone itself: Additional DNA sequences in this sample encode the identical CDR3. The rearrangement uses TRBV30 and TRBJ1-1; the D is unclear. The length of the CDR3 is 13 residues. V shed 0 bases and J shed 4 bases, with 9 bases lying between them. The germline V gene encodes CDR1 GTSNPN and CDR2 SVGIG (reference sequence). CDR3 sequence: CAWSVGVSTEAFF. CDR3 coding DNA: TGTGCCTGGAGTGTCGGGGTATCCACTGAAGCTTTCTTT. Full variable domain (missing parts from reference TRBV30 and TRBJ1-1): SQTIHQWPATLVQPVGSPLSLECTVEGTSNPNLYWYRQAAGRGLQLLFYSVGIGQISSEVPQNLSASRPQDRQFILSSKKLLLSDSGFYLCAWSVGVSTEAFFGQGTRLTVV.

The V and J genes are TRBV4-1 and TRBJ1-2; 7 positions agree with TRBD1. The CDR3 is made up of 14 amino acids. The V segment lost 4 bases and the J segment 3 bases; nucleotides outside the gene matches: 5. Germline lookup yields CDR1 MGHRA and CDR2 YSYEKL. The CDR3: CASSPDRVYYGYTF. CDR3 bases: TGCGCCAGCAGCCCCGACAGGGTATACTATGGCTACACCTTC.

CDR3 sequence (DNA): TGCGCCAGCAGCTCCTCCGGGACAAACCCTCCGGACACCTTC. Its translation: CASSSSGTNPPDTF. The chain joins TRBV5-1 to TRBJ1-2; a possible D gene is TRBD1 (6 bases). This CDR3 region has 14 residues. CDR1 is SGHRS and CDR2 is YFSETQ in the germline V gene. The germline V and J ends were trimmed by 3 bases and 12 bases, with 21 bases remaining between them.

The gene calls are TRBV28 and TRBJ2-7; TRBD1 matches at 10 bases. The length of the CDR3 is 13 residues. After removal of 7 bases from V and 7 bases from J, the junction contained 7 bases not matched to a gene. Looked up from germline, CDR1 is MDHEN and CDR2 is SYDVKM. The CDR3 spells CASTRTGGNEQYF. In nucleotides, the CDR3 is TGTGCCAGCACCAGGACAGGGGGGAATGAGCAGTACTTC.

The rearrangement links TRBV5-1 to TRBJ2-7; TRBD1 agrees at 8 bases. This CDR3 comprises 16 residues. With 0 bases clipped from V and 2 bases from J, the junction kept 7 bases outside the gene matches. Germline V lookup: CDR1 SGHRS, CDR2 YFSETQ. The chain's CDR3 is CASSLGVWTGPYEQYF. CDR3 in DNA: TGCGCCAGCAGCTTGGGGGTATGGACAGGGCCCTACGAGCAGTACTTC. Variable domain in full (rest from reference TRBV5-1 and TRBJ2-7): KAGVTQTPRYLIKTRGQQVTLSCSPISGHRSVSWYQQTPGQGLQFLFEYFSETQRNKGNFPGRFSGRQFSNSRSEMNVSTLELGDSALYLCASSLGVWTGPYEQYFGPGTRLTVT.

Concerning this clone: The sample carries other DNA sequences with the same CDR3. J is TRBJ1-2 and V is TRBV19, with 7 bases matching TRBD1. J was trimmed by 7 bases and V by 2 bases; bases with no gene match: 4. The CDR3 totals 13 residues. CDR1 LNHDA and CDR2 SQIVND come from the germline V gene (reference sequence). This CDR3 reads CASSITGVRGYTF. The CDR3 region has the DNA TGTGCCAGTAGTATAACAGGGGTGCGTGGCTACACCTTC.

This clone appeared a few times. The chain combines TRBV19 with TRBJ1-2; 7 nucleotides match TRBD1. V dropped 5 bases and J dropped 4; count of bases not matched to a gene: 4. The CDR3 has 13 amino acids. Germline loops: CDR1 LNHDA, CDR2 SQIVND (reference sequence). The CDR3 reads CASSGQGGYGYTF. CDR3 nucleotide sequence: TGTGCCAGTAGTGGGCAGGGGGGCTATGGCTACACCTTC.

This clone was recorded at least ten times. Relative to the germline gene, one junction end is altered; a read error may explain this. The J gene is TRBJ1-1, the V gene TRBV12-5, with 7 bases fitting TRBD1. CDR3 size: 12 residues. Germline V gene data show CDR1 as LGHNT and CDR2 as FRNRAP. CDR3 nucleotide sequence: TGTGCTAGTGGCTTGGGACAGTTGGAAGCTTTCTTT. This encodes CASGLGQLEAFF.

This clone was detected only a few times. The V and J genes are TRBV20-1 and TRBJ2-5, with no clear D. The germline CDR1 and CDR2 sequences are DFQATT and SNEGSKA (reference sequence). Trimming left V 3 bases short and J 2 bases short, with 25 bases between. This CDR3 region has 18 residues. The CDR3 loop is CSASIQESRNAPQETQYF. CDR3 DNA sequence: TGCAGTGCTAGTATTCAGGAATCGCGTAACGCCCCTCAAGAGACCCAGTACTTC.

The V call is TRBV7-9, the J call TRBJ2-2; weak D call: TRBD2 (6 bases). The CDR3 extends over 13 amino acids. The germline V gene encodes CDR1 SEHNR and CDR2 FQNEAQ (reference sequence). Trimming shortened V by 9 bases and J by 7 bases, and 15 bases separated the two germline ends. As DNA, the CDR3 is TGTGCCAGTTTAGCGGTGTCCAACGGGGAGCTGTTTTTT. Protein product: CASLAVSNGELFF.

V usage is TRBV19 and J usage is TRBJ1-4; TRBD1 aligns across 10 bases. The CDR3 runs 16 residues. CDR1 and CDR2 (germline): LNHDA, SQIVND (reference sequence). The J segment lost 8 bases and the V segment lost 1 base, leaving 7 bases of the junction unmatched. CDR3 protein: CASSIARGQGVEKLFF. DNA of the CDR3: TGTGCCAGTAGTATAGCCCGCGGACAGGGGGTGGAAAAACTGTTTTTT.